The T cell receptor beta chain described here comes from a study of OX40 agonist ivuxolimab in advanced cancers. Data came from immunoSEQ multiplex PCR; TCRdb stores just in-frame clones and leaves some out. The table includes 55,000 to 90,000 clones, 82% detected once. The germline V and J ends were trimmed by 3 bases and 5 bases, with 14 bases remaining between them. Per germline, CDR1 SGHRS and CDR2 YFSETQ. The CDR3 runs to 14 residues. The chain recombines TRBV5-1 with TRBJ1-1, with a tentative D call TRBD1 (6 bases). The sequencing used CD4+ or CD8+ T cells sorted from blood, collected in a trial of the OX40 agonist ivuxolimab. The receptor comes from an adult with an advanced solid tumor such as melanoma, head and neck, liver or kidney cancer. Here the CDR3 DNA reads TGCGCCAGCAGCTCGCAGGGGATCAAAACTGAAGCTTTCTTT. This sequence encodes CASSSQGIKTEAFF.